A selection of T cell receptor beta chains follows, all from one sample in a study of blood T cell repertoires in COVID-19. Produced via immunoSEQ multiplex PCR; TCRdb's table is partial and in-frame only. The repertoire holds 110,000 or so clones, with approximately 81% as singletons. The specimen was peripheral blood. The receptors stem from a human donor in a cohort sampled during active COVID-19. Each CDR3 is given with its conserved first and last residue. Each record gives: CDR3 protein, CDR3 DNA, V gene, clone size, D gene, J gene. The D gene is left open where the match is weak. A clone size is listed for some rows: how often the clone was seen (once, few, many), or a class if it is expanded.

CASSYSVGKYGYTF	TGTGCCAGCAGTTACTCGGTCGGGAAATATGGCTACACCTTC	TRBV6-5	-	-	TRBJ1-2
CASSLGPENIQYF	TGTGCCAGCAGCTTAGGGCCAGAAAACATTCAGTACTTC	TRBV7-2	-	-	TRBJ2-4
CASSVGRDRGLEQYF	TGTGCCAGCAGCGTAGGTCGGGACAGGGGCCTCGAGCAGTACTTC	TRBV9	-	TRBD1	TRBJ2-7
CASRTGPEAFF	TGTGCCAGCAGAACAGGGCCTGAAGCTTTCTTT	TRBV28	-	-	TRBJ1-1
CAISESKAGRGYEQYF	TGTGCCATCAGTGAGTCTAAGGCAGGGAGGGGCTACGAGCAGTACTTC	TRBV10-3	-	TRBD2	TRBJ2-7
CASSLQGSQPQHF	TGTGCCAGCAGTCTCCAGGGAAGTCAGCCCCAGCATTTT	TRBV6-1	-	-	TRBJ1-5
CASNIRGDGEQYF	TGTGCCAGTAACATCCGGGGGGACGGCGAGCAGTACTTC	TRBV19	-	TRBD2	TRBJ2-7
CASNTLDSMNTEAFF	TGTGCCAGCAACACCCTGGACAGCATGAACACTGAAGCTTTCTTT	TRBV5-4	-	-	TRBJ1-1
CAISEQGANTEAFF	TGTGCCATCAGTGAGCAGGGGGCGAACACTGAAGCTTTCTTT	TRBV10-3	-	TRBD1	TRBJ1-1
CASSIETGGGYEQYF	TGCGCCAGCAGCATAGAGACAGGGGGAGGTTACGAGCAGTACTTC	TRBV5-1	-	TRBD1	TRBJ2-7
CASSPRGGGREAFF	TGTGCCAGCAGTCCACGAGGTGGGGGCAGAGAAGCTTTCTTT	TRBV6-5	-	-	TRBJ1-1
CASSRTAYEQYF	TGTGCCAGCAGCAGGACAGCCTACGAGCAGTACTTC	TRBV11-2	-	-	TRBJ2-7
CASRGGATNEKLFF	TGCGCCAGCAGAGGGGGAGCAACTAATGAAAAACTGTTTTTT	TRBV5-1	-	-	TRBJ1-4
CASSWSSGGARNEQFF	TGTGCCAGCAGCTGGTCTAGCGGGGGGGCCAGAAATGAGCAGTTCTTC	TRBV7-9	-	TRBD2	TRBJ2-1
CASSDTRMLENSPLHF	TGTGCCAGCAGTGACACGCGGATGCTAGAAAATTCACCCCTCCACTTT	TRBV6-1	-	-	TRBJ1-6
CASSMDRAGDTQYF	TGTGCCAGCAGCATGGACAGGGCGGGAGATACGCAGTATTTT	TRBV11-2	-	TRBD1	TRBJ2-3
CASGGTVQGRQYF	TGTGCCAGCGGGGGCACAGTACAGGGGAGGCAGTACTTC	TRBV7-2	-	TRBD1	TRBJ2-7
CASSQFDRVGDTQYF	TGTGCCAGCAGCCAATTCGACAGGGTTGGAGATACGCAGTATTTT	TRBV7-2	-	TRBD1	TRBJ2-3
CASSPKETQYF	TGTGCCAGCTCACCTAAAGAGACCCAGTACTTC	TRBV18	few	-	TRBJ2-5
CATRPGQGYLDNEQFF	TGTGCCACCAGACCGGGACAGGGGTATTTAGACAATGAGCAGTTCTTC	TRBV15	-	TRBD1	TRBJ2-1
CASSPRDIPMNTEAFF	TGTGCCAGCTCACCTCGGGACATACCCATGAACACTGAAGCTTTCTTT	TRBV18	-	-	TRBJ1-1
CASSAQTGSDTQYF	TGTGCCAGCAGTGCCCAGACAGGGTCAGATACGCAGTATTTT	TRBV2	-	TRBD1	TRBJ2-3
CASSQEGTGGLRDTQYF	TGTGCCAGCAGCCAAGAAGGGACGGGGGGCCTCCGGGATACGCAGTATTTT	TRBV3-1/TRBV3-2	-	-	TRBJ2-3
CASSLGGTVNTEAFF	TGTGCCAGCAGCTTAGGGGGGACAGTGAACACTGAAGCTTTCTTT	TRBV7-9	-	TRBD1	TRBJ1-1
CASSPVGTGLNTEAFF	TGTGCCAGCAGCCCCGTAGGGACAGGTCTGAACACTGAAGCTTTCTTT	TRBV7-9	-	TRBD1	TRBJ1-1
CSASGDRGGGYTF	TGCAGTGCTAGTGGGGACAGGGGAGGGGGCTACACCTTC	TRBV20-1	-	TRBD1	TRBJ1-2